There are a few counts of the clone carrying this TCR beta chain. Its antigen is unknown. Trimming removed 3 bases at V and 1 base at J, with 16 bases between. This CDR3 region has 16 residues. CDR1 is DFQATT and CDR2 is SNEGSKA in the germline V gene (reference sequence). These data originate in a study of spatial heterogeneity in lung cancer. Study overall: Alpha-chain sequences were consistently detected less often than beta-chain sequences.

Broader study findings: Ubiquitous expanded tumor TCRs were seen in blood more at resection than at follow-up.

TCR cDNA molecules were tagged individually, and each one carried a unique molecular identifier. TCRdb called the 5' RACE reads again in MiXCR, with one record for every CDR3 protein. The sample lists tens of thousands of distinct CDR3 sequences, roughly 12% occurring once. The sample's time point: sample taken at primary tumor resection. Whole RNA came from tumor, nontumor lung or frozen PBMC and was sequenced without being sorted. The specimen comprised PBMCs, sampled at surgery. The clonotype was recovered from a male donor with early-stage non-small cell lung cancer. The chain couples TRBV20-1 to TRBJ1-5; no clear D gene. CDR3 bases: TGCAGTGCTAGTCTAACAGTGGGTATGAGCAATCAGCCCCAGCATTTT. Its translation: CSASLTVGMSNQPQHF.